The T cell receptor (beta chain) under discussion was sequenced for a study of blood T cell repertoires in COVID-19. In the source study's methods: Reference gene primer amplification yielded estimated nucleated cell counts. Using immunoSEQ multiplex PCR, the repertoire was profiled, and TCRdb retains in-frame clones only, with some absent. The V and J calls and clone size were taken over from that table, and D and trimming were inferred from the DNA. The repertoire holds about 63,000 clones, with around 88% as singletons. The receptor was isolated from a woman older than 75 with acute or convalescent COVID-19. Sequenced sample: peripheral blood.

The CDR3 reads CASSHGTRGGATDTQYF. In nucleotides, the CDR3 is TGTGCCAGCAGCCATGGGACGCGGGGGGGAGCCACAGATACGCAGTATTTT. The gene calls are TRBV3-1 (or the pseudogene TRBV3-2) and TRBJ2-3; TRBD2 aligns across 9 bases. This CDR3 has 17 residues. V gave up 3 bases and J gave up 2 bases; unmatched junction bases: 9. The germline gives CDR1 LGHDT, CDR2 YNNKEL (reference sequence).